This TCR beta chain stems from a study of identical twins. TCRdb reprocessed the 5' RACE reads via MiXCR and lists one record per CDR3 protein. In the table there are some 760,000 distinct CDR3 sequences, 18% of which are singletons. V was trimmed by 4 bases and J by 5 bases, leaving 15 bases between them. The CDR3 contains 14 residues. CDR1 and CDR2 from the germline V gene are SEHNR and FQNEAQ (reference sequence). A further study also used this sample, focusing on T cells expressing NK-cell markers.

Source material: PBMCs. The clonotype originates from a woman younger than 30 in good health. This sequence joins TRBV7-9 and TRBJ2-7; no reliable D call. CDR3 nucleotides: TGTGCCAGCAGCTCTGGCCGCAGCGTTAACGAGCAGTACTTC. Translating it yields CASSSGRSVNEQYF.